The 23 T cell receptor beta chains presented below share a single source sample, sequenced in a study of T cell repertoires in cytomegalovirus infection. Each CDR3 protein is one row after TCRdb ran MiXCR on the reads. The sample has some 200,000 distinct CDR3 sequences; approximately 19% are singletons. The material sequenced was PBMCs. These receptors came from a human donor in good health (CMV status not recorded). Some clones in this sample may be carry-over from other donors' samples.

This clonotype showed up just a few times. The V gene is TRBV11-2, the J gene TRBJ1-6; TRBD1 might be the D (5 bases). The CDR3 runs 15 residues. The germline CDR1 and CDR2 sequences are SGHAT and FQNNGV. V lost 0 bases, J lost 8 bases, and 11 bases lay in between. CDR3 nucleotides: TGTGCCAGCAGCTTAGAAGCGGGGGGTGATTCACCCCTCCACTTT. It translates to CASSLEAGGDSPLHF.

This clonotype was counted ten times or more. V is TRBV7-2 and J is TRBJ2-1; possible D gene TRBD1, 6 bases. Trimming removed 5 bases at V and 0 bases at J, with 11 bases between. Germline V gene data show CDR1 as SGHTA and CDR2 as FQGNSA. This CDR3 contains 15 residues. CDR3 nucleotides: TGTGCCAGCAGCAGAGACAGGAGCTCCTACAATGAGCAGTTCTTC. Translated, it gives CASSRDRSSYNEQFF.

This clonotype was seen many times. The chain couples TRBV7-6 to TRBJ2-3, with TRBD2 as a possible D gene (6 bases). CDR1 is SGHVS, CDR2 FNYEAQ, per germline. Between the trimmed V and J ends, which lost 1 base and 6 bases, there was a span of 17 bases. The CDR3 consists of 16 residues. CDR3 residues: CASSLGGVGGSDTQYF. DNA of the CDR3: TGTGCCAGCAGCTTAGGTGGCGTGGGAGGTTCGGATACGCAGTATTTT.

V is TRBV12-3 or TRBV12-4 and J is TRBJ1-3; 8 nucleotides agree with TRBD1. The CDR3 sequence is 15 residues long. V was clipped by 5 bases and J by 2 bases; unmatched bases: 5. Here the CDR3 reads CASSVTDRAGNTIYF. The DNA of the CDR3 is TGTGCCAGCAGTGTCACGGACAGGGCTGGAAACACCATATATTTT.

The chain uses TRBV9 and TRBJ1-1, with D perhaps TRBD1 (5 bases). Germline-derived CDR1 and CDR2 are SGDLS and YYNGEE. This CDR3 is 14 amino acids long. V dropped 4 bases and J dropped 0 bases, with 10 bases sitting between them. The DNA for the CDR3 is TGTGCCAGCAGCAGGGACGTAATGAACACTGAAGCTTTCTTT. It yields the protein CASSRDVMNTEAFF.

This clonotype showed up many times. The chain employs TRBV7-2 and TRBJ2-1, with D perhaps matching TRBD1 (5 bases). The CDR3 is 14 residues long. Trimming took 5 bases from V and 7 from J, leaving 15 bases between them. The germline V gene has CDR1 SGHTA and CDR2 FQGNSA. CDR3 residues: CASSQDSFRNEQFF. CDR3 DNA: TGTGCCAGCAGCCAAGACAGCTTTCGAAATGAGCAGTTCTTC. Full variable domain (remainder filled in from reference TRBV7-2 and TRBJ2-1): GAGVSQSPSNKVTEKGKDVELRCDPISGHTALYWYRQSLGQGLEFLIYFQGNSAPDKSGLPSDRFSAERTGGSVSTLTIQRTQQEDSAVYLCASSQDSFRNEQFFGPGTRLTVL.

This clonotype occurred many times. CDR3 amino acids: CASSLERDRGNTEAFF. DNA for the CDR3: TGTGCCAGCAGCTTAGAACGGGACAGGGGGAACACTGAAGCTTTCTTT. The rearrangement joins TRBV7-8 to TRBJ1-1, with 10 bases aligning to TRBD1. The CDR3 extends over 16 amino acids. Germline CDR1 reads SGHVS; CDR2 reads FQNEAQ. V dropped 1 base and J dropped 1; count of bases not matched to a gene: 3.

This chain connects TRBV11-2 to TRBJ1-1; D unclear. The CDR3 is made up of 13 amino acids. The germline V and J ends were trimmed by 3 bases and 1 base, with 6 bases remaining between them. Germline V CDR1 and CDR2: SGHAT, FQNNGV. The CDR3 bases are TGTGCCAGCAGCTTGTTGGCGAACACTGAAGCTTTCTTT. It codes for CASSLLANTEAFF.

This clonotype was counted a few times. The CDR3 loop reads CASSLPPGREQYF. The DNA of the CDR3 is TGTGCCAGCAGCTTGCCCCCCGGCAGGGAACAGTACTTC. This chain links TRBV7-9 with TRBJ2-7, with D perhaps TRBD1 (5 bases). V lost 3 bases and J 10 bases, leaving 16 bases between the germline ends. The CDR3 length is 13 residues. Per germline, CDR1 SEHNR and CDR2 FQNEAQ (reference sequence).

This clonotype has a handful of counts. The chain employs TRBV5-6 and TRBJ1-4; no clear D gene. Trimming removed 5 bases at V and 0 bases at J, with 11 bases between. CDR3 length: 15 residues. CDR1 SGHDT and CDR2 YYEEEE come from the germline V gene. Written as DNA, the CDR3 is TGTGCCAGCAGTAGCCGGCCGGCAACTAATGAAAAACTGTTTTTT. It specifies CASSSRPATNEKLFF.

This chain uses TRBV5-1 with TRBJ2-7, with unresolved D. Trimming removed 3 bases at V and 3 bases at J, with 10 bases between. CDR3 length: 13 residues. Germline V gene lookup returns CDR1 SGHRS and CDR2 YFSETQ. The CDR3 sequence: CASSSVSGYEQYF. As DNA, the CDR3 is TGCGCCAGCAGCTCAGTCTCCGGCTACGAGCAGTACTTC.

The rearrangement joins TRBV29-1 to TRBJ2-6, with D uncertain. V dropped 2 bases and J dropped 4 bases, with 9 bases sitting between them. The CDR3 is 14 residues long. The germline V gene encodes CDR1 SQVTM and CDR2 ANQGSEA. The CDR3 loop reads CSVEFGSGANVLTF. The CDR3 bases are TGCAGCGTTGAATTCGGGTCGGGGGCCAACGTCCTGACTTTC. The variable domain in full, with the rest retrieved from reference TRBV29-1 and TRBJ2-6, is SAVISQKPSRDICQRGTSLTIQCQVDSQVTMMFWYRQQPGQSLTLIATANQGSEATYESGFVIDKFPISRPNLTFSTLTVSNMSPEDSSIYLCSVEFGSGANVLTFGAGSRLTVL.

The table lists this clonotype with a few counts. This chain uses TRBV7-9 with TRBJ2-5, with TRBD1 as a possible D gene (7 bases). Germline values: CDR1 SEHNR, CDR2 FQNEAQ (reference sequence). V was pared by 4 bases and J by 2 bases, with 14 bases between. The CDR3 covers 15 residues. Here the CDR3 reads CASSSETGRQETQYF. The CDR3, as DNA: TGTGCCAGCAGCTCAGAGACAGGGAGGCAAGAGACCCAGTACTTC.

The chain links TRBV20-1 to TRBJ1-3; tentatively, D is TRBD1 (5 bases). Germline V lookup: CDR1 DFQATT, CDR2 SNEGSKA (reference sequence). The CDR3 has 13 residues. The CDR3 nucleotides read TGCGGAGGGGCGCACCTCTCTGGAAACACCATATATTTT. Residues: CGGAHLSGNTIYF.

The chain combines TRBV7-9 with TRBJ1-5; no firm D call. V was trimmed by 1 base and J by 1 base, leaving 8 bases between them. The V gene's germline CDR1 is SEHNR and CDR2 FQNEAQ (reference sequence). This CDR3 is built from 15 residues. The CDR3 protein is CASSLDGRSNQPQHF. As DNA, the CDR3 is TGTGCCAGCAGCTTAGATGGTCGGAGCAATCAGCCCCAGCATTTT.

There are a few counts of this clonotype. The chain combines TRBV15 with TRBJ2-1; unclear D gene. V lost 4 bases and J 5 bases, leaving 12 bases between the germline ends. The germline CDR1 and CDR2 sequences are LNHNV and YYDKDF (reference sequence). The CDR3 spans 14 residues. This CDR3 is CATSKWGSDNEQFF. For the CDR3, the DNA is TGTGCCACCAGCAAGTGGGGTTCGGACAATGAGCAGTTCTTC.

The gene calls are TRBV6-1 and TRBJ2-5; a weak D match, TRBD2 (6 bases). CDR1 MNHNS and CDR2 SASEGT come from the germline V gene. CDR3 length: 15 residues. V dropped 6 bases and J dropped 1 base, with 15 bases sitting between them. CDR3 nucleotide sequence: TGTGCCAGCAGCACGAGGGGAGGATCCCAAGAGACCCAGTACTTC. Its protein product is CASSTRGGSQETQYF.

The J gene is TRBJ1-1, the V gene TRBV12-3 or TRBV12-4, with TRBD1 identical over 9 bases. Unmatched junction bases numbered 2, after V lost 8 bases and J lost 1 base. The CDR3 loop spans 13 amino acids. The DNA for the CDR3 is TGTGCCAGCCGGGACAGGGCGAACACTGAAGCTTTCTTT. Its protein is CASRDRANTEAFF.

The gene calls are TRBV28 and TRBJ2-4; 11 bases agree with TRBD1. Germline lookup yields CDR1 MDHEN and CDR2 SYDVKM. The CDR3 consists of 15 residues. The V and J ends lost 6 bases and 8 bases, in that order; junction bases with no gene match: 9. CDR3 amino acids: CASSRPGQGGDIQYF. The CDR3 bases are TGTGCCAGCAGCCGCCCGGGACAGGGGGGAGACATTCAGTACTTC. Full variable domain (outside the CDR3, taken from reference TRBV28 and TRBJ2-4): DVKVTQSSRYLVKRTGEKVFLECVQDMDHENMFWYRQDPGLGLRLIYFSYDVKMKEKGDIPEGYSVSREKKERFSLILESASTNQTSMYLCASSRPGQGGDIQYFGAGTRLSVL.

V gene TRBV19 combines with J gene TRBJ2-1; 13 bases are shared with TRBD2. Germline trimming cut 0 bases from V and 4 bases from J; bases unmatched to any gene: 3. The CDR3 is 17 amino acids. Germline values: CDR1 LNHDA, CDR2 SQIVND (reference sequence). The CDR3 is CASSIDGTSGTYNEQFF. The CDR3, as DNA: TGTGCCAGTAGTATAGATGGGACTAGCGGGACGTACAATGAGCAGTTCTTC. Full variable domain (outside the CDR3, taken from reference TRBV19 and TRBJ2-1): DGGITQSPKYLFRKEGQNVTLSCEQNLNHDAMYWYRQDPGQGLRLIYYSQIVNDFQKGDIAEGYSVSREKKESFPLTVTSAQKNPTAFYLCASSIDGTSGTYNEQFFGPGTRLTVL.

CDR3 sequence reads: CASSFEGRAGELFF. The CDR3 nucleotides read TGTGCCAGCAGCTTTGAGGGCAGGGCCGGGGAGCTGTTTTTT. The J gene is TRBJ2-2, the V gene TRBV7-3, with D perhaps TRBD1 or TRBD2 (5 bases each). CDR1 and CDR2 from the germline V gene are SGHTA and FQGTGA. This CDR3 has 14 amino acids. Trimming removed 3 bases at V and 6 bases at J, with 11 bases between.

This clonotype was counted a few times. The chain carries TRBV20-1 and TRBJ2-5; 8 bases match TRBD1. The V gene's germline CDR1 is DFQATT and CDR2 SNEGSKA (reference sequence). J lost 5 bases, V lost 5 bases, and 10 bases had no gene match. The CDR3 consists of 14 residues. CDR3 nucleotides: TGCAGTGCTCCTCAGTGGACAGGGCAGGAGACCCAGTACTTC. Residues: CSAPQWTGQETQYF.

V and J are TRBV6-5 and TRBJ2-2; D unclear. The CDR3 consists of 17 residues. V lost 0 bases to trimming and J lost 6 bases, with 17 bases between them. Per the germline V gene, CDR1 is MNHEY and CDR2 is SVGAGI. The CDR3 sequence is CASSYSVASLTPGELFF. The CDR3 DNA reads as TGTGCCAGCAGTTACTCGGTGGCATCCCTCACGCCCGGGGAGCTGTTTTTT.